This T cell receptor beta chain originates from a study of T-cell memory formation after mild COVID-19. MiXCR was run by TCRdb on the 5' RACE reads, yielding one entry per CDR3 protein. The sample shows about 620,000 distinct CDR3 sequences, approximately 18% of them seen only once. Sequencing input: PBMCs or a T cell subset sorted from them (not recorded which). This receptor was taken from an adult woman who had mild COVID-19 (a few samples of this study predate the infection). Cell type and time point are not known.

The CDR3 spells CASSSGTDKGYTF. In nucleotides, the CDR3 is TGCGCCAGCAGTTCCGGGACCGACAAGGGCTACACCTTC. The chain combines TRBV5-1 with TRBJ1-2; D might be TRBD1 (5 bases). Germline CDR1 is SGHRS and CDR2 is YFSETQ. The CDR3 spans 13 residues. V gave up 5 bases and J gave up 8 bases, with 16 bases separating them. The full variable domain, with the rest looked up from reference TRBV5-1 and TRBJ1-2, is KAGVTQTPRYLIKTRGQQVTLSCSPISGHRSVSWYQQTPGQGLQFLFEYFSETQRNKGNFPGRFSGRQFSNSRSEMNVSTLELGDSALYLCASSSGTDKGYTFGSGTRLTVV.